Listed here are 6 T cell receptor beta chains from one sample, sequenced in a study of blood T cell repertoires in COVID-19. This table comes from immunoSEQ multiplex PCR, and its TCRdb copy is limited to in-frame clones, with some not included. Of tens of thousands of clones listed, more than 70% are singletons. The sequenced sample consisted of peripheral blood. These receptors all stem from a woman between 50 and 59 years old with active or convalescent COVID-19.

This rearrangement joins TRBV30 to TRBJ1-1, with no clear D. The CDR3 has 13 residues. Germline-derived CDR1 and CDR2 are GTSNPN and SVGIG (reference sequence). The V end was cut by 4 bases, the J end by 0 bases, with 9 bases between. CDR3 coding DNA: TGTGCCTGGAATCGCAGAATGAACACTGAAGCTTTCTTT. Translating gives CAWNRRMNTEAFF.

This clone turned up a few times. V and J are TRBV5-1 and TRBJ1-1, with D perhaps matching TRBD1 (6 bases). This CDR3 comprises 16 residues. The V gene lost 4 bases and the J gene lost 6 bases, with 22 bases spanning the gap. CDR1 SGHRS and CDR2 YFSETQ come from the germline V gene. The DNA of the CDR3 is TGCGCCAGCAGCGTTGGAATGGGGGCGCCCACAGCTGAAGCTTTCTTT. Its translation: CASSVGMGAPTAEAFF.

The J gene is TRBJ1-1, the V gene TRBV4-1; no clear D gene. V lost 2 bases to trimming and J lost 0 bases, with 13 bases between them. CDR3 length equals 16 residues. Germline assignment: CDR1 MGHRA and CDR2 YSYEKL. The CDR3 here is CASSQLGALVNTEAFF. The DNA for the CDR3 is TGCGCCAGCAGCCAACTTGGTGCGCTTGTGAACACTGAAGCTTTCTTT.

The chain uses TRBV11-1 and TRBJ1-1, with D possibly matching TRBD1 (5 bases). The V and J ends lost 2 bases and 1 base respectively, with 8 bases between them. CDR1 is SGHAT and CDR2 is FQDESV in the germline V gene (reference sequence). The CDR3 spans 14 residues. This CDR3 is CASSLLQGNTEAFF. DNA for the CDR3: TGTGCCAGCAGCTTACTTCAGGGGAACACTGAAGCTTTCTTT.

The chain recombines TRBV11-2 with TRBJ2-7, with 9 bases matching TRBD1. This CDR3 is built from 13 residues. Trimming at V came to 6 bases and at J to 2 bases, leaving 2 bases not matched to a gene. The germline V gene has CDR1 SGHAT and CDR2 FQNNGV. The CDR3 is CASRTGGAYEQYF. CDR3 DNA: TGTGCCAGCAGGACAGGGGGGGCCTACGAGCAGTACTTC.

The CDR3 DNA follows: TGTGCCAGCACCTCGGACAGGTCTTATGGCTACACCTTC. As protein: CASTSDRSYGYTF. The gene calls are TRBV12-3 or TRBV12-4 and TRBJ1-2, with 7 bases identical to TRBD1. J was trimmed by 5 bases and V by 7 bases; bases with no gene match: 7. The CDR3 has 13 amino acids.